The rows below give T cell receptor beta chains drawn from one sample of a study of T cells in Graves' hyperthyroidism and ophthalmopathy. One entry per CDR3 protein results from TCRdb running MiXCR on the multiplex PCR reads. The sample includes approximately 640,000 distinct CDR3 sequences, around 15% of them seen just once. The specimen sequenced was blood. All receptors come from a man between 45 and 60 years old with Graves' hyperthyroidism. The CDR3 runs from the conserved cysteine through the conserved F or W. Rows give clone size only sometimes, using once, few, many, or a class for an expanded clone.

clone size,V gene,J gene,CDR3 protein
.,TRBV7-3,TRBJ1-1,CASSPTGHTEAFF
many,TRBV28,TRBJ2-1,CASTDLRSSSYNEQFF
many,TRBV2,TRBJ2-1,CASSQQGINEQFF
.,TRBV12-3/TRBV12-4,TRBJ2-1,CASSPPGPSSYNEQFF
many,TRBV30,TRBJ1-4,CAWSGGPTNEKLFF
many,TRBV12-3/TRBV12-4,TRBJ2-1,CASRPNPAYNEQFF
.,TRBV5-1,TRBJ2-5,CASSEGQGQVTQYF
many,TRBV5-1,TRBJ2-1,CASSLVTLALSYNEQFF
many,TRBV7-9,TRBJ2-7,CASSLLRERNEQYF
many,TRBV28,TRBJ2-1,CASSFSGGRALRDNEQFF
.,TRBV12-3/TRBV12-4,TRBJ2-5,CTSSSRTSGRGETQYF
many,TRBV11-2,TRBJ2-7,CASSLGGGTGYEQYF
.,TRBV4-1,TRBJ2-3,CASSQSSFRGTDTQYF
.,TRBV4-1,TRBJ2-7,CASSQESGQGNYEQYF
few,TRBV27,TRBJ2-7,CASSWGARYEQYF
many,TRBV28,TRBJ2-3,CASSRPLSTDTQYF
many,TRBV27,TRBJ2-3,CASRKQGGPFTDTQYF
few,TRBV6-1,TRBJ1-5,CASSRTRTGVPQPQHF
.,TRBV30,TRBJ2-7,CAWVAGEIPAYEQYF
many,TRBV28,TRBJ2-7,CASSPAGTSGFSTAYEQYF
many,TRBV28,TRBJ2-1,CASLDIAAYNEQFF
.,TRBV30,TRBJ1-5,CAWSGQGWQPQHF
few,TRBV28,TRBJ2-7,CASSSPAVEGYEQYF
many,TRBV10-2,TRBJ2-1,CASSEYRYNEQFF
many,TRBV7-2,TRBJ2-2,CASNSLAESYTGELFF
many,TRBV28,TRBJ2-3,CASSLSGRGQVTDTQYF
many,TRBV7-8,TRBJ2-5,CASSPGWTQYF
many,TRBV2,TRBJ2-5,CASGRGAEQETQYF
few,TRBV7-3,TRBJ1-2,CASSLMPNYGYTF
.,TRBV3-1,TRBJ1-4,CASSQVGEKLFF
many,TRBV6-5,TRBJ2-7,CASSYRGLLLEAYEQYF
many,TRBV5-1,TRBJ2-7,CASRPAGWVGEQYF
few,TRBV29-1,TRBJ2-3,CSVDRVGADTQYF
.,TRBV5-1,TRBJ2-7,CASSLRGPGLAPHEQYF
.,TRBV5-4,TRBJ2-1,CASSSPVRGNEQFF
many,TRBV18,TRBJ2-3,CASSPPGQGTDTQYF
.,TRBV20-1,TRBJ1-5,CSARDPVGANQPQHF
many,TRBV11-2,TRBJ2-3,CASSLGIGLAPTDTQYF
.,TRBV7-9,TRBJ2-7,CASRPTTSVSEQYF
.,TRBV20-1,TRBJ2-5,CSARDRRGREETQYF
.,TRBV6-2/TRBV6-3,TRBJ1-3,CASSLNGLSGNTIYF
many,TRBV2,TRBJ1-6,CASSGLVWERTYNSPLHF
many,TRBV2,TRBJ2-5,CASQTGTGQETQYF
many,TRBV7-3,TRBJ2-3,CASSAGGASTDTQYF
many,TRBV10-3,TRBJ2-2,CAISDLNTGELFF
.,TRBV6-2/TRBV6-3,TRBJ1-1,CASSFVPNPPAFF
many,TRBV20-1,TRBJ1-6,CSARQNNSPLHF